This T cell receptor (beta chain) was recorded in a study of control samples from healthy donors and cancer patients. The V gene end was trimmed by 3 bases and the J gene end by 4 bases; junction bases not matched to a gene: 8. CDR1 and CDR2 (germline): MNHEY, SMNVEV (reference sequence). This CDR3 spans 15 amino acids. The data were produced by immunoSEQ multiplex PCR, yet TCRdb's version contains in-frame clones alone and is incomplete. This sample has some 110,000 clones, with over 90% found just once. Sequenced material: blood. The clonotype comes from a man aged 25 to 40 in good health. The chain employs TRBV27 and TRBJ1-2; 7 positions match TRBD1. CDR3 sequence (DNA): TGTGCCAGCAGTTTGGGCAGGGGGATTCCCTATGGCTACACCTTC. This translates into CASSLGRGIPYGYTF.